This passage covers 13 T cell receptor beta chains from one sample sequenced in a study of T cell repertoires in cytomegalovirus infection (dated by TCRdb to between 2018 and 2021). No antigen has been identified for these receptors. Instrument on record: Illumina HiSeq 1500. The public sequencing data were trimmed at Q25 with fastp and processed into clonotypes with MiXCR by TCRdb, which kept only in-frame beta chains. Identical CDR3 proteins give one entry, which carries the most common genes and DNA. This sample holds roughly 920,000 distinct CDR3 sequences; 30% to 40% were observed only once. The top ten clones comprise over 12% of the sample. The label giving this sample's treatment or condition can be read as: in vitro stimulation with specific CMV peptide epitopes to enrich CMV-specific T cells. This specimen was cultured CD8+ T cells from PBMCs, taken from culture after CMV antigen stimulation. These receptors originate from a human donor in good health (CMV status not recorded). Some clones in this sample may be carry-over from other donors' samples.

The rearrangement links TRBV14 to TRBJ1-1; unclear D gene. CDR3 length: 13 amino acids. Trimming took 2 bases from V and 5 from J, leaving 9 bases between them. Germline CDR1 is SGHDN and CDR2 is FVKESK. The CDR3 DNA reads as TGTGCCAGCAGCCAAACGGATGGGACTGAAGCTTTCTTT. It is translated as CASSQTDGTEAFF.

In its sample, this clonotype was seen a few times. The V and J genes are TRBV4-1 and TRBJ2-6; D is uncertain. V was pared by 1 base and J by 0 bases, with 13 bases between. The CDR3 is 18 amino acids. CDR1 is MGHRA, CDR2 YSYEKL, per germline. DNA for the CDR3: TGCGCCAGCAGCCAAGGGCCCATGATCTTCTCTGGGGCCAACGTCCTGACTTTC. Protein sequence: CASSQGPMIFSGANVLTF.

This clonotype appeared a few times. The junction departs from the called germline gene at one end, perhaps through a read error. This chain links TRBV4-1 with TRBJ2-3; 9 positions match TRBD1. This CDR3 contains 15 residues. CDR1 and CDR2 from the germline V gene are MGHRA and YSYEKL. DNA for the CDR3: TGTGCCAGTAGTCCTACAGGGGGCCGCACAGATACGCAGTATTTT. This encodes CASSPTGGRTDTQYF.

This clonotype has only a few counts. The chain is built from TRBV7-9 and TRBJ2-7; 11 nucleotides line up with TRBD2. Germline CDR1 and CDR2: SEHNR and FQNEAQ (reference sequence). CDR3 length: 15 residues. V trimming: 5 bases; J trimming: 4 bases; junction bases outside the gene matches: 7. The CDR3 protein is CASSLRLAGMYEQYF. The CDR3 DNA is TGTGCCAGCAGCCTAAGACTAGCGGGGATGTACGAGCAGTACTTC.

The chain has TRBV19 and TRBJ1-1, with D maybe TRBD1 (6 bases). There are 15 residues in the CDR3. V lost 9 bases, J lost 2 bases, and 19 bases lay in between. Germline CDR1 is LNHDA and CDR2 is SQIVND (reference sequence). CDR3 coding DNA: TGTGCCAGCAGCAATCCTCCAGGGGATAACACTGAAGCTTTCTTT. Its translation: CASSNPPGDNTEAFF.

The rearrangement links TRBV5-4 to TRBJ2-2; the D call may be TRBD1 or TRBD2 (5 bases each). Germline V gene data show CDR1 as SGHNT and CDR2 as YYREEE (reference sequence). The CDR3 covers 15 residues. Trimming cost V 0 bases and J 8 bases, with 14 bases left between them. The CDR3 here is CASSLAAGRGGELFF. DNA of the CDR3: TGTGCCAGCAGCTTGGCCGCAGGGAGAGGGGGGGAGCTGTTTTTT.

V and J are TRBV27 and TRBJ2-3; D is possibly TRBD1 (6 bases). Trimming took off 0 bases at V and 2 bases at J, with 9 bases between the two ends. This CDR3 region has 15 residues. In germline, CDR1 is MNHEY, CDR2 SMNVEV (reference sequence). CDR3 nucleotide sequence: TGTGCCAGCAGTTTATCGGACAGTCTCACAGATACGCAGTATTTT. It specifies CASSLSDSLTDTQYF.

Only a few counts were recorded for this clonotype. The rearrangement links TRBV7-6 to TRBJ2-1; TRBD2 aligns across 10 bases. Germline values: CDR1 SGHVS, CDR2 FNYEAQ. This CDR3 has 17 residues. V lost 5 bases to trimming and J lost 1 base; unmatched junction nucleotides: 8. The CDR3 is CASSRSGGAISYNEQFF. CDR3 nucleotides: TGTGCCAGCAGCAGAAGCGGGGGGGCTATATCCTACAATGAGCAGTTCTTC.

This chain joins TRBV9 and TRBJ2-1; D may be TRBD1 (6 bases). The CDR3 length is 14 residues. CDR1 is SGDLS, CDR2 YYNGEE, per germline. The V end was cut by 2 bases, the J end by 9 bases, with 15 bases between. CDR3 sequence: CASSVPGEGGEQFF. Written as DNA, the CDR3 is TGTGCCAGCAGCGTCCCTGGGGAAGGGGGTGAGCAGTTCTTC.

The sample holds a few counts of this clonotype. The V gene is TRBV12-3 or TRBV12-4, the J gene TRBJ1-2; 8 positions agree with TRBD1. The J segment lost 8 bases and the V segment lost 2 bases, leaving 10 bases of the junction unmatched. The CDR3 sequence is 15 residues long. The CDR3 protein is CASSLNPLRDRGYTF. The CDR3 DNA follows: TGTGCCAGCAGTTTAAACCCCCTCCGGGACAGGGGCTACACCTTC.

The chain uses TRBV19 and TRBJ1-1; weak D call: TRBD1 (5 bases). The CDR3 spans 12 residues. Trimming shortened V by 10 bases and J by 7 bases, and 16 bases separated the two germline ends. Germline V gene sequence: CDR1 LNHDA, CDR2 SQIVND (reference sequence). DNA of the CDR3: TGTGCCACCGGGACCGATCTTATTGAAGCTTTCTTT. As protein: CATGTDLIEAFF.

The chain employs TRBV7-9 and TRBJ1-2, with a tentative D call TRBD1 (5 bases). Trimming cost V 8 bases and J 5 bases, with 24 bases left between them. The CDR3 covers 16 residues. Germline V CDR1 and CDR2: SEHNR, FQNEAQ (reference sequence). The CDR3 sequence: CASAWSGAIGPYGYTF. Written as DNA, the CDR3 is TGTGCCAGCGCCTGGTCCGGGGCCATAGGACCTTATGGCTACACCTTC.

This clonotype was seen only a few times. The CDR3: CASSNGPTAYEQYF. The CDR3 nucleotides are TGTGCCAGCAGTAACGGACCGACCGCCTACGAGCAGTACTTC. The chain joins TRBV27 to TRBJ2-7; D not certain. The CDR3 extends over 14 amino acids. V was clipped by 5 bases and J by 2 bases, with 13 bases between them. The germline V gene encodes CDR1 MNHEY and CDR2 SMNVEV (reference sequence).